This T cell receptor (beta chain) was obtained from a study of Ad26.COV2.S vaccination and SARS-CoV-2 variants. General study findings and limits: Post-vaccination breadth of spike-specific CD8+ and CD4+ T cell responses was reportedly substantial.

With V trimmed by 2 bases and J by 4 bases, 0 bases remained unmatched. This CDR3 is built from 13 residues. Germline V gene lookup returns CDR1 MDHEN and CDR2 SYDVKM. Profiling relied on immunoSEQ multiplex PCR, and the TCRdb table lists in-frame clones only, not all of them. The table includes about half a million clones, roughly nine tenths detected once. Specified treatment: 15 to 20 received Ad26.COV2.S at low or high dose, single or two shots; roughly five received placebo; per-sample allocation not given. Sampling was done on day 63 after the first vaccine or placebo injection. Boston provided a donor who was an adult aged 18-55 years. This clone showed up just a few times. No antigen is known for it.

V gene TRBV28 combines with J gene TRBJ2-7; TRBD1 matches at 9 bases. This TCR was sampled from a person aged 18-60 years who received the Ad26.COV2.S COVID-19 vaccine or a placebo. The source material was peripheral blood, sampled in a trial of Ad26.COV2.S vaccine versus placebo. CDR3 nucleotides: TGTGCCAGCAGTTTAGGGACAGGGTACGAGCAGTACTTC. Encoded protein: CASSLGTGYEQYF.